The rows below give T cell receptor beta chains drawn from one sample of a study of memory CD4+ T cells and cytomegalovirus serostatus. Here immunoSEQ multiplex PCR was the method, and the copy in TCRdb shows in-frame clones only, minus some. The sample consists of about 75,000 clones, about 73% of them appearing once. The sample was memory CD4+ T cells from blood. All receptors come from an adult in good health and CMV-seropositive. CDR3s include the opening cysteine and the closing phenylalanine or tryptophan. A D gene is named only where the DNA matches it firmly. Only part of the rows carry a size: once, few, many, or a class if the clone is expanded.

d_call clone_size j_call v_call cdr3_aa cdr3_nt
TRBD1 NA TRBJ1-2 TRBV7-2 CASSWGDGQGMRDGYTF TGTGCCAGCAGCTGGGGGGATGGACAGGGGATGAGGGATGGCTACACCTTC
TRBD2 NA TRBJ2-2 TRBV27 CASSIKSPGLAGTGELFF TGTGCCAGCAGTATTAAATCCCCGGGACTAGCGGGTACCGGGGAGCTGTTTTTT
TRBD2 NA TRBJ2-7 TRBV30 CAWSYGLAAGEQYF TGTGCCTGGAGTTACGGACTAGCGGCTGGCGAGCAGTACTTC
NA once TRBJ2-3 TRBV5-6 CASSPLGGSTDTQYF TGTGCCAGCAGCCCGTTGGGCGGGAGCACAGATACGCAGTATTTT
NA few TRBJ2-2 TRBV14 CASSQGNTGELFF TGTGCCAGCAGCCAAGGGAACACCGGGGAGCTGTTTTTT
NA NA TRBJ2-5 TRBV6-6 CASGNRETQYF TGTGCCAGCGGGAACCGGGAGACCCAGTACTTC
NA medium-sized TRBJ1-4 TRBV30 CAWTGTTGEKLFF TGTGCCTGGACAGGAACTACGGGTGAAAAACTGTTTTTT
NA few TRBJ1-1 TRBV6-4 CASTQDSRNTEAFF TGTGCCAGCACCCAGGACAGCCGGAACACTGAAGCTTTCTTT
NA NA TRBJ1-2 TRBV28 CASSPTTSNYGYTF TGTGCCAGCAGTCCAACTACCTCTAACTATGGCTACACCTTC
TRBD1 NA TRBJ1-2 TRBV7-9 CASSMGQHYGYTF TGTGCCAGCAGCATGGGACAGCACTATGGCTACACCTTC
TRBD1 NA TRBJ1-2 TRBV5-1 CASSNDGTGRGYTF TGCGCCAGCAGCAACGACGGGACAGGGCGAGGCTACACCTTC
TRBD2 NA TRBJ2-2 TRBV4-1 CASRAGELRNTGELFF TGCGCCAGCAGAGCGGGGGAACTTCGGAACACCGGGGAGCTGTTTTTT
TRBD1 NA TRBJ1-4 TRBV5-6 CASSWGQGEEKLFF TGTGCCAGCAGCTGGGGACAGGGGGAGGAAAAACTGTTTTTT
NA once TRBJ2-7 TRBV19 CASSVTGYEQYF TGTGCCAGTAGTGTCACAGGGTACGAGCAGTACTTC
NA NA TRBJ1-2 TRBV18 CASSPMRDPDDGYTF TGTGCCAGCTCACCAATGAGGGACCCAGATGATGGCTACACCTTC
TRBD1 NA TRBJ1-5 TRBV6-5 CASSSGRGAHQPQHF TGTGCCAGCAGTTCCGGCAGGGGGGCGCATCAGCCCCAGCATTTT